Listed here are 7 T cell receptor beta chains from one sample, sequenced in a study of tumor-infiltrating lymphocytes in oesophageal squamous cell carcinoma. TCRdb re-analysed the PCR reads in MiXCR, keeping a single row per CDR3 protein. The table lists 18,000 or so distinct CDR3 sequences, around 44% of them singletons, with 25% to 30% in the top ten. Sample: esophageal tumor tissue. The receptors come from a male donor with esophageal squamous cell carcinoma.

Only a few counts were recorded for this clonotype. The chain has TRBV6-6 and TRBJ2-5; D not certain. Germline V gives CDR1 MNHNY, CDR2 SVGAGI (reference sequence). CDR3 length equals 14 residues. V lost 2 bases, J lost 5 bases, and 12 bases lay in between. CDR3 sequence (DNA): TGTGCCAGCAGTTACGGGGTCCTGAGGGAGACCCAGTACTTC. Its translation is CASSYGVLRETQYF.

The rearrangement uses TRBV5-1 and TRBJ2-7, with 7 bases matching TRBD1. Trimming at V came to 5 bases and at J to 7 bases, leaving 9 bases not matched to a gene. Germline V CDR1 and CDR2: SGHRS, YFSETQ. The CDR3 contains 13 residues. The CDR3 spells CASRGTDYEEQYF. CDR3 nucleotide sequence: TGCGCCAGCAGAGGGACAGACTACGAGGAGCAGTACTTC.

The V and J genes are TRBV7-9 and TRBJ2-5; 7 nucleotides align to TRBD1. TRBJ2-1 explains the end of the DNA better; the J call may be wrong. There are 18 residues in the CDR3. Germline-derived CDR1 and CDR2 are SEHNR and FQNEAQ (reference sequence). Here the CDR3 DNA reads TGTGCCAGCAGTTGGGACAGCCTTGAGCGGCTGCTGTACAATGAGCAGTTCTTC. This codes for CASSWDSLERLLYNEQFF.

The chain uses TRBV10-2 and TRBJ1-2, with TRBD1 matching over 9 bases. The CDR3 length is 15 residues. J was trimmed by 4 bases and V by 7 bases; bases with no gene match: 10. Germline V CDR1 and CDR2: WSHSY, SAAADI. Written as DNA, the CDR3 is TGCGCCAGCAAAAAACAGGGGGCGCGGGGCTATGGCTACACCTTC. Protein: CASKKQGARGYGYTF.

The V and J genes are TRBV12-3 or TRBV12-4 and TRBJ2-1; 13 bases are a match to TRBD2. With 3 bases clipped from V and 6 bases from J, the junction kept 2 bases outside the gene matches. This CDR3 has 15 amino acids. CDR3 amino acids: CASSFRLAGGNEQFF. DNA for the CDR3: TGTGCCAGCAGTTTCCGACTAGCGGGGGGCAATGAGCAGTTCTTC.

The V call is TRBV15, the J call TRBJ2-7; tentative D call: TRBD1 (6 bases). CDR1 and CDR2 from the germline V gene are LNHNV and YYDKDF (reference sequence). V lost 1 base and J 2 bases, leaving 21 bases between the germline ends. The length of the CDR3 is 18 residues. CDR3 protein: CATSRAFHREKIPYEQYF. CDR3 nucleotides: TGTGCCACCAGCAGAGCGTTCCACAGGGAAAAAATTCCCTACGAGCAGTACTTC.

This clonotype was seen at least ten times. The chain uses TRBV4-1 and TRBJ2-5; 11 bases agree with TRBD1. After removal of 0 bases from V and 0 bases from J, the junction contained 3 bases not matched to a gene. The CDR3 has 17 amino acids. Germline V CDR1 and CDR2: MGHRA, YSYEKL. The chain's CDR3 is CASSQDGTGGYQETQYF. Here the CDR3 DNA reads TGCGCCAGCAGCCAAGATGGGACAGGGGGGTACCAAGAGACCCAGTACTTC.